This TCR beta chain derives from a study of beta chain features in type 1 diabetes (dated by TCRdb to 2017 to 2018). In the study overall: Mean age, gender distribution, total cell number and subset yield did not differ between patients and healthy donors. Regulatory and stem cell-like memory subsets were obtained from only 8 patients and about 8 healthy donors, while naive and central memory subsets were obtained from all 28 donors. A total of roughly 100 million sorted cells were examined across all samples, and the number of cells per subset was strongly correlated with RNA yield. In the study, TCRB repertoires of sorted circulating CD4+ T cell subsets from recently diagnosed type 1 diabetes patients were compared with those of matched healthy donors.

A single peripheral blood draw of about 116 mL on average was collected from each donor into heparinised tubes. A BD FACSAria II and a panel including CD45RO, CCR7, CD25, CD127, CD95 and CD27 were used to sort naive, central memory, regulatory and stem cell-like memory CD4+ T cells. A purity above 98% was achieved for all sorted populations. Right away, PBMCs were isolated by Lymphoprep density gradient centrifugation and were stained directly, with no culture step. Samples were stained and sorted in pairs, with one healthy donor and one patient per experiment, so that batch effects were minimized. The entire isolated RNA was reverse transcribed using the High Capacity cDNA Reverse Transcription Kit, and thus expressed TCRB transcripts were sequenced. Naive, central memory and regulatory T cell samples underwent deep immunoSEQ sequencing, averaging around 3.9 million total reads per sample. Sorted cells were lysed in RLT buffer and RNA was extracted with DNase-treated RNeasy Micro or Mini kits, depending on cell number. Each cell subset was processed on its own to prevent cross-contamination, while patient and healthy donor samples were processed together. The immunoSEQ multiplex PCR was used to amplify TCRB sequences from cDNA, yielding 87-bp fragments that span the CDR3 region. Amplicons were sequenced on the Illumina HiSeq platform. The original pipeline was this. PCR bias was corrected computationally using synthetic template baselines, and reads within Hamming distance 2 were collapsed, with unmergeable singletons discarded. Reads were aligned to IMGT to assign V, D and J genes, CDR3 length, and insertions or deletions at six rearrangement sites. Within each subset, clonotype counts were normalized to the number of sorted cells before true diversity and Gini coefficients were calculated with the tcR R package. The overlap coefficient, calculated on TCRB nucleotide sequences, was used to quantify repertoire sharing. This is the immuneACCESS table as TCRdb keeps it, with only in-frame sequences that have V and J called. A part of the clones is gone; compared with another copy, unresolved V genes explain less than half, and the rest is unexplained. That table supplies the V and J calls and clone size; D and trimming were determined from the DNA. The sample data list around 170,000 clones, and 7% to 10% of these were observed just once. Of the sample, about 2.1% is held by the ten largest clones.

Broader findings and caveats from the paper: Fewer insertions and more nucleotide deletions at VDJ recombination sites were observed in patients with type 1 diabetes, implying thymic rearrangement abnormalities. Naive, central memory and regulatory TCRB repertoires appeared to be more alike among patients than among healthy donors. In all four CD4+ subsets, TCRB CDR3 length was moderately but significantly shorter in type 1 diabetes patients. Because small numbers of individuals were included in the HLA sub-analyses, any influence of HLA type on TCRB rearrangement was left unresolved. PCR might favor shorter templates, but patient and control samples were amplified and corrected together, so any skew would affect both groups equally. Sequencing cDNA rather than genomic DNA could over-represent highly expressing activated cells, although activation and CD3 levels did not differ between groups.

This clone was seen more than once but under ten times. The antigen this receptor binds is unknown. No qualities accompany the bases; no much larger clone lies one base away. From the germline V gene (reference sequence), CDR1 is MNHNY and CDR2 is SVGAGI. From its cysteine to its phenylalanine, the CDR3 spans 12 amino acids. The only DNA kept is the CDR3, 36 bases in frame from the first base. V has 6 bases trimmed and J has 8 bases trimmed; junction bases matching no gene number 4. The sample comprised central memory CD4+ T cells from blood. The TCR originated in a woman between 18 and 30 years old in good health. The V and J segments used are TRBV6-6 and TRBJ2-3; 8 bases in the junction line up with TRBD2. The nucleotides read TGTGCCAGCAGCTCCGGGGGGGCTACGCAGTATTTT. This codes for CASSSGGATQYF.